The rows below give T cell receptor beta chains drawn from one sample of a study of T cells in Graves' hyperthyroidism and ophthalmopathy. TCRdb redid the calling of the multiplex PCR reads with MiXCR, one entry per CDR3 protein. The sample comprises about 420,000 distinct CDR3 sequences, less than 20% of which are singletons, and about 14% rests with the top ten. Sequenced material: blood. The receptors originated from a woman aged 18-29 years with Graves' hyperthyroidism. Both conserved end residues are part of each CDR3. D genes are given only for firm matches. The listing skips clone size in some rows; elsewhere it reads once, few, many or a size class.

d_gene	abundance	v_gene	j_gene	CDR3nt	CDR3aa
TRBD1	many	TRBV7-3	TRBJ2-1	TGTGCCAGCAGCCGTTCGACAGGGGATGAGCAGTTCTTC	CASSRSTGDEQFF
-	many	TRBV2	TRBJ1-2	TGTGCCTCGCGCAGATCCTATGGCTACACCTTC	CASRRSYGYTF
-	-	TRBV29-1	TRBJ1-5	TGCAGCGGCTACAGGGGCAATCAGCCCCAGCATTTT	CSGYRGNQPQHF
-	many	TRBV6-1	TRBJ2-1	TGTGCCAGCAGAAGCGGGTTTAGCTCCTACAATGAGCAGTTCTTC	CASRSGFSSYNEQFF
-	-	TRBV20-1	TRBJ1-1	TGCAGTGCTGCGAGTGGGGCTACCGGGAATGAAGCTTTCTTT	CSAASGATGNEAFF
-	-	TRBV28	TRBJ2-5	TGTGCCAGCAGTTCATCCGGGACTTCACAAGAGACCCAGTACTTC	CASSSSGTSQETQYF
TRBD1	many	TRBV28	TRBJ2-5	TGTGCCAGCAGTTTAAAGGGGGCGGGCCACCAAGAGACCCAGTACTTC	CASSLKGAGHQETQYF
TRBD2	many	TRBV6-2/TRBV6-3	TRBJ2-1	TGTGCCAGCAGTTCCCTCTGGCGGGGGTCCTACAATGAGCAGTTCTTC	CASSSLWRGSYNEQFF
-	many	TRBV7-9	TRBJ1-1	TGTGCCAGCAGCTTAATCGACCGGGGGCAAGCTTTCTTT	CASSLIDRGQAFF
-	many	TRBV7-2	TRBJ2-4	TGTGCCAGCAGCGAAGACAGTCCTAAAAACATTCAGTACTTC	CASSEDSPKNIQYF
-	few	TRBV19	TRBJ1-4	TGTGCCAGTAGTATGCGGGCCTCACTGGCTAATGAAAAACTGTTTTTT	CASSMRASLANEKLFF
-	few	TRBV20-1	TRBJ1-5	TGCAGTGCTAGAGAGGCGTTGGGGACTGATGGCAATCAGCCCCAGCATTTT	CSAREALGTDGNQPQHF
-	many	TRBV11-3	TRBJ2-1	TGTGCCAGCAGCTTGGGTCAGTCCAGCTCCTACAATGAGCAGTTCTTC	CASSLGQSSSYNEQFF
-	-	TRBV19	TRBJ2-1	TGTGCCAGTAATACAGGGAAGGAAAAAAACAATGAGCAGTTCTTC	CASNTGKEKNNEQFF
-	many	TRBV20-1	TRBJ1-5	TGCAGTGCCACGAGAGGGAGCAATCAGCCCCAGCATTTT	CSATRGSNQPQHF
TRBD1	many	TRBV6-2/TRBV6-3	TRBJ2-7	TGTGCCAGCAGTTACCCCCTGACAGGGGACCCCTACGAGCAGTACTTC	CASSYPLTGDPYEQYF
TRBD1	many	TRBV6-1	TRBJ2-5	TGTGCCAGCAGTTATACAGGGGATGGGACCCAGTACTTC	CASSYTGDGTQYF
TRBD1	-	TRBV6-1	TRBJ2-3	TGTGCCAGCAGTCCCCTAGCCCGGACAGGGATCGGGGCAGATACGCAGTATTTT	CASSPLARTGIGADTQYF
TRBD1	once	TRBV27	TRBJ1-1	TGTGCCAGCAGCTGGGACAGGAGCACTGAAGCTTTCTTT	CASSWDRSTEAFF
-	few	TRBV6-1	TRBJ2-3	TGTGCCAGCAGCCGCTCTACAGACACAGATACGCAGTATTTT	CASSRSTDTDTQYF
TRBD2	-	TRBV7-7	TRBJ2-2	TGTGCTAGCAGCTTGGTGCCCACTAGCGGAGACAACACCGGGGAGCTGTTTTTT	CASSLVPTSGDNTGELFF
-	-	TRBV10-3	TRBJ1-2	TGTGCCATCAGTGTTGGTGCGGTGGGGCGAGGCTACACCTTC	CAISVGAVGRGYTF
-	many	TRBV9	TRBJ2-1	TGTGCCAGCAGCGCCAACCCACAGAAACCTAGCTCCTACAATGAGCAGTTCTTC	CASSANPQKPSSYNEQFF
-	many	TRBV12-3/TRBV12-4	TRBJ2-7	TGTGCCAGCAGTTCCGGGACATTCGTGGCGTACGAGCAGTACTTC	CASSSGTFVAYEQYF
-	many	TRBV3-1	TRBJ1-4	TGTGCCAGCAGCCAACATCCAGTGAGTAATGAAAAACTGTTTTTT	CASSQHPVSNEKLFF
-	many	TRBV29-1	TRBJ2-7	TGCAGCGTTGGTCTGGGGCAACTTGGCGAGCAGTACTTC	CSVGLGQLGEQYF
-	-	TRBV3-1	TRBJ1-1	TGTGCCAGCAGACCGGGGCCCCGGGTGACTTTCTTT	CASRPGPRVTFF
TRBD1	many	TRBV7-2	TRBJ2-7	TGTGCCAGCAGCCCCCGGACAGGGACTTACGAGCAGTACTTC	CASSPRTGTYEQYF
-	many	TRBV18	TRBJ2-7	TGTGCCAGCTCACCAAGAACTCACGACGAGCAGTACTTC	CASSPRTHDEQYF
-	many	TRBV6-1	TRBJ1-3	TGTGCCAGCAGTATGTCGGTCTCTGGAAACACCATATATTTT	CASSMSVSGNTIYF
-	-	TRBV18	TRBJ1-4	TGTGCCAGCTCACCGGCGGGAGCCAGAACTAATGAAAAACTGTTTTTT	CASSPAGARTNEKLFF
-	many	TRBV6-6	TRBJ2-7	TGTGCCAGCAGTTACAATGGGGGGACAGTTTCCTACGAGCAGTACTTC	CASSYNGGTVSYEQYF
TRBD1	many	TRBV5-1	TRBJ2-1	TGCGCCAGCAGCTTAGAGGGGGCTGAGCAGTTCTTC	CASSLEGAEQFF
TRBD2	many	TRBV12-3/TRBV12-4	TRBJ2-5	TGTGCCAGCAGTTTAGGAAAACTAGCGGGGGGAAAAGAGACCCAGTACTTC	CASSLGKLAGGKETQYF
-	-	TRBV7-2	TRBJ2-2	TGTGCCAGCAGGGGGCGCAGAGGGGCACCCGGGGAGCTGTTTTTT	CASRGRRGAPGELFF
-	many	TRBV18	TRBJ1-1	TGTGCCAGCTCACCCCCGGGGCAGACTGAAGCTTTCTTT	CASSPPGQTEAFF
-	few	TRBV29-1	TRBJ2-5	TGCAGCGTTGATCGGGGCATAGAAGAGACCCAGTACTTC	CSVDRGIEETQYF
TRBD1	many	TRBV19	TRBJ1-1	TGTGCCAGTAGTATTGGTTGGACAGGGGTGAACACTGAAGCTTTCTTT	CASSIGWTGVNTEAFF
TRBD2	-	TRBV28	TRBJ2-5	TGTGCCAGCAGTCCTTACGGGGGGGGGCCGCGGGCGACCCAGTACTTC	CASSPYGGGPRATQYF
-	-	TRBV20-1	TRBJ1-1	TGCAGTGCCGGGGTCCCCGGACATATGAACACTGAAGCTTTCTTT	CSAGVPGHMNTEAFF
-	few	TRBV4-2	TRBJ2-3	TGTGCCAGCAGCCCGCCCCCCCCCCACTACACAGATACGCAGTATTTT	CASSPPPPHYTDTQYF
-	-	TRBV7-2	TRBJ1-3	TGTGCCAGCAGCCTCAGGGGAGGTGGAAACACCATATATTTT	CASSLRGGGNTIYF
-	many	TRBV12-3/TRBV12-4	TRBJ2-6	TGTGCCAGCAGTGGTAGGACGGCCACTGGGGCCAACGTCCTGACTTTC	CASSGRTATGANVLTF
-	-	TRBV4-1	TRBJ1-1	TGCGCCAGCAGCCAAGTGTTCCGGATGAACACTGAAGCTTTCTTT	CASSQVFRMNTEAFF
-	many	TRBV5-6	TRBJ2-2	TGTGCCAGCAGCTTGGCCTCTGTCGGGTACACCGGGGAGCTGTTTTTT	CASSLASVGYTGELFF
-	many	TRBV11-2	TRBJ1-2	TGTGCCAGCAGCCCAGTTGGGGGGCCGGATGGCTACACCTTC	CASSPVGGPDGYTF
TRBD2	many	TRBV20-1	TRBJ2-3	TGCAGTGCTAGAAGACTAGCGGGAGGAGCAGATACGCAGTATTTT	CSARRLAGGADTQYF
-	-	TRBV6-6	TRBJ1-4	TGTGCCAGCAGTTACGCACAAAATGAAAAACTGTTTTTT	CASSYAQNEKLFF
-	many	TRBV27	TRBJ1-5	TGTGCCAGCAGTATCCAGGGCTGGGAGCAGCCCCAGCATTTT	CASSIQGWEQPQHF
-	-	TRBV2	TRBJ2-1	TGTGCCAGCTTACCCCGGGAGTCCGCTGATGAGCAGTTCTTC	CASLPRESADEQFF
-	many	TRBV6-5	TRBJ1-5	TGTGCCAGCAGTTATCGGGGTGATAGCAATCAGCCCCAGCATTTT	CASSYRGDSNQPQHF
-	-	TRBV7-9	TRBJ2-7	TGTGCCAGCAGCCCACCAAAATGGGCAGGGGGGGCCACCTACGAGCAGTACTTC	CASSPPKWAGGATYEQYF